This is a list of T cell receptor beta chains from one sample in a study of OX40 agonist ivuxolimab in advanced cancers. Using immunoSEQ multiplex PCR, the repertoire was profiled, and TCRdb retains in-frame clones only, with some absent. The table lists around 64,000 clones, 70% to 90% of them singletons. The sequencing used CD4+ or CD8+ T cells sorted from blood, collected in a trial of the OX40 agonist ivuxolimab. All receptors derive from an adult with an advanced solid tumor such as melanoma, head and neck, liver or kidney cancer. Both conserved end residues are part of each CDR3. A D gene is named only where the DNA matches it firmly. Expanded clones get a size class; other rows say once, few or many, or leave the size out.

j_call v_call d_call clone_size cdr3_nt cdr3_aa
TRBJ1-6 TRBV15 TRBD1 NA TGTGCCACCAGCATCGCCCCTAGGGGGCCACCCTATAATTCACCCCTCCACTTT CATSIAPRGPPYNSPLHF
TRBJ2-2 TRBV9 TRBD2 NA TGTGCCAGCAGCGTAGCTACTGGCGGGGGGGCTGGAACCGGGGAGCTGTTTTTT CASSVATGGGAGTGELFF
TRBJ1-1 TRBV19 TRBD1 NA TGTGCCAGTAGCCCCCGGGGGCGGGCAGGGGGAGGTGAAGCTTTCTTT CASSPRGRAGGGEAFF
TRBJ2-5 TRBV18 TRBD1 NA TGTGCCAGCTCTTCGACAGGGGGTCGAGAGACCCAGTACTTC CASSSTGGRETQYF
TRBJ2-2 TRBV28 TRBD1 NA TGTGCCAGCAGGATCACAGGGGGCATCACCGGGGAGCTGTTTTTT CASRITGGITGELFF
TRBJ1-2 TRBV9 NA once TGTGCCAGCGCAAGTGGGGGGTATGGCTACACCTTC CASASGGYGYTF
TRBJ2-1 TRBV12-5 NA NA TGTGCTAGTACAGGGAGCTCCTACAATGAGCAGTTCTTC CASTGSSYNEQFF
TRBJ1-2 TRBV7-2 NA NA TGTGCCAGCAGCCCCTCTCAGGGCGGGCATGGCTACACCTTC CASSPSQGGHGYTF
TRBJ2-7 TRBV6-4 TRBD1 few TGTGCCAGCAGTTTGGAACAGGGGTACGAGCAGTACTTC CASSLEQGYEQYF
TRBJ2-1 TRBV4-2 TRBD2 NA TGTGCCAGCAGCGCGACTAGCGGGAGCTCCTACAATGAGCAGTTCTTC CASSATSGSSYNEQFF
TRBJ1-4 TRBV6-6 NA NA TGTGCCAGCAGTTACTCGCCCTCCTTCGTTGAAAAACTGTTTTTT CASSYSPSFVEKLFF
TRBJ1-1 TRBV6-4 NA NA TGTGCCAGCAGCTTAACAGGGAACTTGAACACTGAAGCTTTCTTT CASSLTGNLNTEAFF
TRBJ2-2 TRBV7-9 NA NA TGTGCCAGCAGCCCCCGGGCCGTGAACACCGGGGAGCTGTTTTTT CASSPRAVNTGELFF
TRBJ2-7 TRBV2 NA NA TGTGCCAGCAGTGAAGATCGGGACTCCTACGAGCAGTACTTC CASSEDRDSYEQYF
TRBJ2-1 TRBV4-3 NA NA TGCGCCAGCAGCCAAGAATTGGTGGGGGGGCAGTTCTTC CASSQELVGGQFF
TRBJ2-5 TRBV5-6 TRBD1 NA TGTGCCAGCAGCTGGGGACAGGGGCTGAGGGCCCAGTACTTC CASSWGQGLRAQYF
TRBJ1-2 TRBV7-2 NA few TGTGCCAGCAGCTTAGGAGGGAACTATGGCTACACCTTC CASSLGGNYGYTF
TRBJ1-1 TRBV7-9 NA NA TGTGCCAGCAGCTACGACAGGGAAGCTTTCTTT CASSYDREAFF
TRBJ2-7 TRBV28 NA NA TGTGCCAGCAATTCGGGGGAGCCCAACGAGCAGTACTTC CASNSGEPNEQYF
TRBJ1-5 TRBV7-8 NA NA TGTGCCAGCAGCCCAGGACAGTTACCTCAGCCCCAGCATTTT CASSPGQLPQPQHF
TRBJ2-7 TRBV29-1 TRBD1 NA TGCAGCGTTGGGACAGGGCTTAACGAGCAGTACTTC CSVGTGLNEQYF
TRBJ2-1 TRBV27 TRBD2 NA TGTGCCAGCAGTTTAAAGCTAGCGGGAGGCAATGAGCAGTTCTTC CASSLKLAGGNEQFF
TRBJ1-1 TRBV5-1 NA NA TGCGCCAGCAGCTTGGTTCAGACGGGGCAATTAAGGAACACTGAAGCTTTCTTT CASSLVQTGQLRNTEAFF
TRBJ2-7 TRBV6-5 TRBD1 NA TGTGCCAGCAGTCGTGGACAGGGTAGCTCCTACGAGCAGTACTTC CASSRGQGSSYEQYF
TRBJ2-5 TRBV7-9 NA NA TGTGCCAGCAGCTCCGGGTCGATCGGCGTAGAGACCCAGTACTTC CASSSGSIGVETQYF
TRBJ2-5 TRBV5-1 TRBD2 NA TGCGCCAGCAGCTTGGGGACTAGCGGGTCAGAGACCCAGTACTTC CASSLGTSGSETQYF
TRBJ1-1 TRBV7-9 NA once TGTGCCAGCAGCCCCCTCGGGGGCCTGAACACTGAAGCTTTCTTT CASSPLGGLNTEAFF
TRBJ2-3 TRBV7-2 TRBD2 NA TGTGCCAGCAGCACCCGACTAGCGGGTGCGTCGGATACGCAGTATTTT CASSTRLAGASDTQYF
TRBJ1-5 TRBV7-8 NA NA TGTGCCAGCAGCAGCTTTTTGGGGTTCCCCCGGGACAGCAATCAGCCCCAGCATTTT CASSSFLGFPRDSNQPQHF
TRBJ2-5 TRBV7-2 NA NA TGTGCCAGCAGCTTAGGGCCAGGGGAATCGGAGACCCAGTACTTC CASSLGPGESETQYF
TRBJ1-1 TRBV4-3 NA few TGCGCCAGCAGCCAAGATCAGCAGTCCAATGAAGCTTTCTTT CASSQDQQSNEAFF